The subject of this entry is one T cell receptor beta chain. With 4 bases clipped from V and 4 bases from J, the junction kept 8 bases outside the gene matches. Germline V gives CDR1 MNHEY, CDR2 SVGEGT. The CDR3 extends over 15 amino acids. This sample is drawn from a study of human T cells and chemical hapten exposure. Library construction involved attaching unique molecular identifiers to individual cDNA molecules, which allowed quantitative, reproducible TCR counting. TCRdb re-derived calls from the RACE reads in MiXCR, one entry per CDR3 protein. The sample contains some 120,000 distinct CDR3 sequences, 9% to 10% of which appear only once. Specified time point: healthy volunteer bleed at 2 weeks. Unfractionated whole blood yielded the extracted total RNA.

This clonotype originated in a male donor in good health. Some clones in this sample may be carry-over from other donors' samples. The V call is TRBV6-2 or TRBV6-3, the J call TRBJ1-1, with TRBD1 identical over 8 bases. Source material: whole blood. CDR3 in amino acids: CASSSIQGGGTEAFF. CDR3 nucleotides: TGTGCCAGCAGTTCGATACAGGGGGGAGGCACTGAAGCTTTCTTT.